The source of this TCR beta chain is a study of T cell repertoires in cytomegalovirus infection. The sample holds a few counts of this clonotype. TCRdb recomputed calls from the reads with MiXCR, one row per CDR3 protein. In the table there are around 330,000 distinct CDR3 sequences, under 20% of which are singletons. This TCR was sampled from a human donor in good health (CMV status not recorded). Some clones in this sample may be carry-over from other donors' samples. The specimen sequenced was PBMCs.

The CDR3 reads CASSLGTATDTQYF. CDR3 nucleotides: TGTGCCAGCAGCCTGGGGACGGCCACAGATACGCAGTATTTT. The chain carries TRBV28 and TRBJ2-3; either TRBD1 or TRBD2 may fit D (5 bases each). The germline V and J ends were trimmed by 6 bases and 2 bases, with 12 bases remaining between them. This CDR3 region has 14 residues. Germline V lookup: CDR1 MDHEN, CDR2 SYDVKM. Looking up the rest from reference TRBV28 and TRBJ2-3 gives the full variable domain: DVKVTQSSRYLVKRTGEKVFLECVQDMDHENMFWYRQDPGLGLRLIYFSYDVKMKEKGDIPEGYSVSREKKERFSLILESASTNQTSMYLCASSLGTATDTQYFGPGTRLTVL.